This entry lists 21 T cell receptor beta chains sequenced from one sample in a study of blood T cell repertoires in COVID-19. The table came from immunoSEQ multiplex PCR; TCRdb's copy has only in-frame clones and leaves some out. The table lists fewer than 200,000 clones, roughly 79% of them singletons. The sequenced material came from peripheral blood. These receptors came from a woman aged 40-49 years with COVID-19, enrolled during active disease.

This chain connects TRBV2 to TRBJ1-1; weak D call: TRBD1 (6 bases). CDR3 size: 13 residues. Germline CDR1 reads SNHLY; CDR2 reads FYNNEI. V was clipped by 2 bases and J by 6 bases, with 10 bases between them. CDR3 residues: CASSELRTAEAFF. The DNA for the CDR3 is TGTGCCAGCAGTGAACTCAGGACAGCTGAAGCTTTCTTT.

V usage is TRBV5-1 and J usage is TRBJ2-7; 7 bases are shared with TRBD2. Per germline, CDR1 SGHRS and CDR2 YFSETQ. The ends lost 4 bases at V and 6 bases at J; junction bases unmatched: 16. The CDR3 loop spans 16 amino acids. The CDR3 region has the DNA TGCGCCAGCAGCCCTGGCGGATGGCTAGCGGACGGCGAGCAGTACTTC. Its protein is CASSPGGWLADGEQYF. Full variable domain (rest looked up from reference TRBV5-1 and TRBJ2-7): KAGVTQTPRYLIKTRGQQVTLSCSPISGHRSVSWYQQTPGQGLQFLFEYFSETQRNKGNFPGRFSGRQFSNSRSEMNVSTLELGDSALYLCASSPGGWLADGEQYFGPGTRLTVT.

The chain employs TRBV5-1 and TRBJ2-5; 7 positions match TRBD1. The germline CDR1 and CDR2 sequences are SGHRS and YFSETQ. CDR3 length: 15 residues. V shed 0 bases, J shed 3 bases, and the junction held 5 bases outside the gene matches. The CDR3 sequence: CASSLDLGTEETQYF. The CDR3, as DNA: TGCGCCAGCAGCTTGGACCTTGGGACAGAAGAGACCCAGTACTTC.

The table lists this clone with a count of one. The chain links TRBV10-1 to TRBJ2-3; 7 positions match TRBD2. This CDR3 region has 14 residues. Losses at the gene ends were 7 bases for V and 8 bases for J; bases not matched to a gene: 12. CDR1 is WNHNN and CDR2 is SYGVQD in the germline V gene (reference sequence). CDR3 sequence reads: CASMAGGSSITQYF. CDR3 coding DNA: TGCGCCAGCATGGCGGGCGGGAGTTCGATTACGCAGTATTTT.

The chain couples TRBV29-1 to TRBJ2-1, with 9 bases that match TRBD2. CDR1 and CDR2 (germline): SQVTM, ANQGSEA. V shed 4 bases, J shed 7 bases, and the junction held 14 bases outside the gene matches. This CDR3 is 16 amino acids long. CDR3 protein: CSVVPRTSATSNEQFF. CDR3 bases: TGCAGCGTTGTGCCCCGGACTAGCGCGACCTCTAATGAGCAGTTCTTC.

This sequence joins TRBV11-2 and TRBJ1-6, with 7 bases matching TRBD1. CDR3 length equals 16 residues. The germline V gene encodes CDR1 SGHAT and CDR2 FQNNGV. Trimming at V came to 1 base and at J to 10 bases, leaving 10 bases not matched to a gene. The CDR3 loop reads CASSLVKGALGSPLHF. CDR3 nucleotides: TGTGCCAGCAGCTTAGTTAAGGGGGCCTTGGGCTCACCCCTCCACTTT.

The J gene is TRBJ2-5, the V gene TRBV3-1 (or the pseudogene TRBV3-2); D might be TRBD2 (5 bases). The CDR3 extends over 14 amino acids. Germline V lookup: CDR1 LGHDT, CDR2 YNNKEL (reference sequence). Trimming shortened V by 1 base and J by 9 bases, and 15 bases separated the two germline ends. In DNA, the CDR3 is TGTGCCAGCAGCCAAGGGGTTGGCGCCGGGGCCCAGTACTTC. This encodes CASSQGVGAGAQYF.

About this clone itself: Distinct nucleotide sequences in the sample also encode this CDR3. V usage is TRBV9 and J usage is TRBJ2-5; D uncertain. Trimming pared 1 base from V and 3 bases from J, leaving 13 bases between. Germline V gene data show CDR1 as SGDLS and CDR2 as YYNGEE. The CDR3 sequence is 15 residues long. CDR3 sequence reads: CASSVSPTGEETQYF. The CDR3 nucleotides are TGTGCCAGCAGCGTATCCCCAACTGGAGAAGAGACCCAGTACTTC.

This sequence joins TRBV2 and TRBJ1-2; D is unresolved. CDR3 length equals 11 residues. The V end lost 9 bases, the J end lost 3 bases, and 8 bases lay between the germline ends. Germline V gene sequence: CDR1 SNHLY, CDR2 FYNNEI. This CDR3 is CARNSDYGYTF. For the CDR3, the DNA is TGTGCCAGAAACTCGGACTATGGCTACACCTTC.

The chain carries TRBV5-1 and TRBJ2-1; possible D gene TRBD2, 5 bases. V dropped 0 bases and J dropped 7 bases, with 11 bases sitting between them. CDR1 SGHRS and CDR2 YFSETQ come from the germline V gene. This CDR3 has 14 residues. CDR3 sequence reads: CASSLDLWENEQFF. DNA of the CDR3: TGCGCCAGCAGCTTGGATTTATGGGAGAATGAGCAGTTCTTC.

The J gene is TRBJ1-5, the V gene TRBV5-5; 11 bases match TRBD1. CDR3 length equals 14 residues. J gave up 6 bases and V 4 bases, and 3 bases lay outside the gene matches. CDR1 SGHKS and CDR2 YYEKEE come from the germline V gene (reference sequence). The CDR3 reads CASSTGTGGQPQHF. CDR3 in DNA: TGTGCCAGCAGCACCGGGACAGGGGGTCAGCCCCAGCATTTT.

This clone turned up a few times. The chain has TRBV28 and TRBJ2-7, with 7 bases fitting TRBD2. This CDR3 is built from 17 residues. J was trimmed by 1 base and V by 6 bases; bases with no gene match: 15. Germline V gene lookup returns CDR1 MDHEN and CDR2 SYDVKM. The DNA for the CDR3 is TGTGCCAGCAGCCCTTTTTCGAGGAGGGAGGGGTCCTACGAGCAGTACTTC. Translating it yields CASSPFSRREGSYEQYF. Full variable domain (outside the CDR3, taken from reference TRBV28 and TRBJ2-7): DVKVTQSSRYLVKRTGEKVFLECVQDMDHENMFWYRQDPGLGLRLIYFSYDVKMKEKGDIPEGYSVSREKKERFSLILESASTNQTSMYLCASSPFSRREGSYEQYFGPGTRLTVT.

V and J are TRBV19 and TRBJ2-1; maybe TRBD1 (6 bases). The germline V gene has CDR1 LNHDA and CDR2 SQIVND (reference sequence). The CDR3 contains 17 residues. Trimming removed 1 base at V and 7 bases at J, with 20 bases between. DNA of the CDR3: TGTGCCAGTAGTATAGGGTTTCTGGGGGCCAATGGGAATGAGCAGTTCTTC. Translating gives CASSIGFLGANGNEQFF.

The chain couples TRBV30 to TRBJ2-2; no clear D. The CDR3 totals 14 residues. Germline CDR1 and CDR2: GTSNPN and SVGIG (reference sequence). V was clipped by 3 bases and J by 1 base, with 9 bases between them. The CDR3 DNA reads as TGTGCCTGGAGCCCAGGTTTGAACACCGGGGAGCTGTTTTTT. Translated, it gives CAWSPGLNTGELFF.

The count of this clone is one. The V gene is TRBV4-2, the J gene TRBJ1-3; tentatively, D is TRBD1 (6 bases). Trimming removed 7 bases at V and 3 bases at J, with 22 bases between. Per the germline V gene, CDR1 is LGHNA and CDR2 is YNFKEQ. The CDR3 has 17 amino acids. The CDR3 DNA reads as TGTGCCAGCACCGCACGGGGGGCGAGAGGCTATGGAAACACCATATATTTT. Encoded protein: CASTARGARGYGNTIYF.

The rearrangement links TRBV4-1 to TRBJ2-1; possibly TRBD2 for D (7 bases). Germline V lookup: CDR1 MGHRA, CDR2 YSYEKL. V lost 5 bases, J lost 4 bases, and 18 bases lay in between. The CDR3 spans 16 residues. This chain's CDR3 is CASSGGGGVRYNEQFF. The CDR3 nucleotides read TGCGCCAGCAGCGGAGGAGGGGGGGTTCGATACAATGAGCAGTTCTTC.

The chain uses TRBV24-1 and TRBJ2-4, with a weak D call TRBD2 (6 bases). The CDR3 is 12 residues long. Germline-derived CDR1 and CDR2 are KGHDR and SFDVKD. V lost 1 base and J 12 bases, leaving 9 bases between the germline ends. This CDR3 reads CATSDFGEAQYF. CDR3 sequence (DNA): TGTGCCACCAGTGATTTCGGGGAGGCTCAGTACTTC.

This clone was seen just once. The chain is built from TRBV6-2 or TRBV6-3 and TRBJ2-5; D possibly corresponds to TRBD2 (5 bases). The CDR3 covers 14 residues. Germline V gene sequence: CDR1 MNHEY, CDR2 SVGEGT. The V and J ends lost 5 bases and 2 bases respectively, with 12 bases between them. CDR3 nucleotides: TGTGCCAGCAGTCCCCCACGGGGACAAGAGACCCAGTACTTC. As protein: CASSPPRGQETQYF.

The gene calls are TRBV3-1 (or the pseudogene TRBV3-2) and TRBJ2-7; 11 bases line up with TRBD1. The CDR3 has 16 residues. Germline CDR1 and CDR2: LGHDT and YNNKEL (reference sequence). V was clipped by 4 bases and J by 7 bases; unmatched bases: 12. CDR3 in amino acids: CASSRPGQGGTEEQYF. In nucleotides, the CDR3 is TGTGCCAGCAGCCGACCGGGACAGGGGGGTACGGAAGAGCAGTACTTC.

The CDR3 DNA sequence: TGTGCCAGCAGTCCTCCTCAGGGGTTGTCCAAAAACATTCAGTACTTC. This gives the protein CASSPPQGLSKNIQYF. The chain recombines TRBV6-6 with TRBJ2-4, with D tentatively TRBD1 (6 bases). V lost 5 bases to trimming and J lost 2 bases, with 16 bases between them. CDR3 length: 16 residues. Germline loops: CDR1 MNHNY, CDR2 SVGAGI (reference sequence).

V is TRBV19 and J is TRBJ1-5; D call uncertain. Trimming removed 0 bases from V and 9 bases from J, with 6 bases in between. This CDR3 comprises 12 residues. Germline V lookup: CDR1 LNHDA, CDR2 SQIVND (reference sequence). Here the CDR3 reads CASSIEKLPQHF. CDR3 DNA sequence: TGTGCCAGTAGTATAGAGAAACTGCCCCAGCATTTT.